This T cell receptor (beta chain) derives from a study of T cells after yellow fever vaccination. MiXCR, run by TCRdb on the 5' RACE reads, gives a single entry per CDR3 protein. The table records a few hundred thousand distinct CDR3 sequences, less than 20% of them present only once. Study-level points and caveats: Clones that expanded after primary vaccination mostly reappeared after the booster (roughly 96% CD4, roughly 87% CD8). Repertoires sorted by FACS could include abundant clonotypes that are contaminants from the bulk population.

Concerning this clonotype: Its antigen remains unknown.

J gave up 4 bases and V 7 bases, and 12 bases lay outside the gene matches. This CDR3 has 15 residues. The germline V gene has CDR1 SNHLY and CDR2 FYNNEI. Sequenced here: PBMCs, sampled 4 to 6 days after the first yellow fever vaccination. The source is a young man who received the YFV17D yellow fever vaccine. The chain has TRBV2 and TRBJ1-2, with 7 nucleotides matching TRBD1. The CDR3 protein is CASTIDREEFYGYTF. The CDR3 DNA is TGTGCCAGCACTATCGACAGGGAGGAGTTCTATGGCTACACCTTC.